Described below is a single T cell receptor beta chain sequence and its context. This sample is part of a study of cytomegalovirus exposure and HLA in healthy donors. This CDR3 contains 15 residues. Looked up from germline, CDR1 is MDHEN and CDR2 is SYDVKM. V was clipped by 4 bases and J by 5 bases; unmatched bases: 9. Use of 60 Vbeta and 13 Jbeta primers characterized the PCR. Assay: immunoSEQ multiplex PCR; the TCRdb copy retains only in-frame clones and omits some. The listing contains tens of thousands of clones. The material sequenced was PBMCs. The receptor's source is a female donor in good health and CMV-seropositive. This chain joins TRBV28 and TRBJ2-7, with TRBD1 matching over 9 bases. The CDR3 DNA sequence: TGTGCCAGCAGTTCCCCCGGGACAGGGACCGACGAGCAGTACTTC. The encoded protein is CASSSPGTGTDEQYF.